This TCR beta chain appears in the sequencing data of a study of blood T cell repertoires in COVID-19. On the study more broadly: The United States, Italy and Spain provided the acute and convalescent COVID-19 samples. PBMCs, B-cell-depleted T cells, or T cells provided the cDNA or gDNA that made up the material.

As handled by the study authors: Reference gene primer amplification in the assay estimated nucleated cell counts. Clones were sequenced by immunoSEQ multiplex PCR, and TCRdb holds only the in-frame ones, with some missing. V and J calls and clone size are as listed in that table; D and trimming were resolved from the DNA. The table has some 45,000 clones, about 90% seen once. Sequencing was carried out using peripheral blood. This TCR came from a man aged 65 to 79 with active COVID-19.

CDR3 loop: CASSGRQGPYGYTF. The CDR3 nucleotides read TGTGCCAGCAGCGGAAGACAGGGACCCTATGGCTACACCTTC. The rearrangement uses TRBV7-2 and TRBJ1-2; 7 bases line up with TRBD1. This CDR3 has 14 residues. V was clipped by 5 bases and J by 4 bases; unmatched bases: 7. Per germline, CDR1 SGHTA and CDR2 FQGNSA.